These T cell receptor beta chains were read from a single sample in a study of shared clonotypes between healthy human individuals. The data were produced by immunoSEQ multiplex PCR, yet TCRdb's version contains in-frame clones alone and is incomplete. This sample has under 850,000 clones, with more than 85% found just once. The source material was naive CD8+ T cells sorted from blood. Every receptor here comes from a man aged 30-40 years in good health. Each CDR3 is given with its conserved first and last residue. The D gene is left open where the match is weak. Size tells how often a clone was seen (once, few, many) or the class of an expanded clone, and some rows leave it out.

d_call,cdr3_length,j_call,v_call,clone_size,cdr3_nt,cdr3_aa
TRBD1,13,TRBJ2-7,TRBV28,NA,TGTGCCAGCAGTTTCGGACAGGCCTACGAGCAGTACTTC,CASSFGQAYEQYF
TRBD1,16,TRBJ2-1,TRBV4-1,NA,TGCGCCAGCAGCCAACTCGGGACAGGGGAGGGCAATGAGCAGTTCTTC,CASSQLGTGEGNEQFF
NA,16,TRBJ2-7,TRBV6-1,once,TGTGCCAGCAGTGCTATACGGGGGCCGCCCTACTACGAGCAGTACTTC,CASSAIRGPPYYEQYF
NA,16,TRBJ2-2,TRBV4-3,NA,TGCGCCAGCAGCCCGAAGAGCAGCCTAGCCACCGGGGAGCTGTTTTTT,CASSPKSSLATGELFF
NA,15,TRBJ1-4,TRBV6-6,NA,TGTGCCAGCAGTACTCAGGGATGGTTGAATGAAAAACTGTTTTTT,CASSTQGWLNEKLFF
NA,13,TRBJ2-3,TRBV7-8,NA,TGTGCCAGCAGCTTAGACGGGGAAGATACGCAGTATTTT,CASSLDGEDTQYF
TRBD1,16,TRBJ2-7,TRBV29-1,NA,TGCAGCGTTGAAGATCGTCTGGGACAGGGAGGCTACGAGCAGTACTTC,CSVEDRLGQGGYEQYF
NA,15,TRBJ2-4,TRBV5-5,NA,TGTGCCAGTGATGGGGCAGGGCTAGCCAAAAACATTCAGTACTTC,CASDGAGLAKNIQYF
TRBD1,17,TRBJ1-2,TRBV7-9,NA,TGTGCCAGCAGCTCGACCGGAGGACAGGGCGGAATCTATGGCTACACCTTC,CASSSTGGQGGIYGYTF
TRBD2,21,TRBJ2-2,TRBV7-7,NA,TGTGCTAGCAGCGGACGGACTAGCGGGAGCGAGAGTGTTTATTCCGCCGAGGAGCTGTTTTTT,CASSGRTSGSESVYSAEELFF
NA,15,TRBJ2-3,TRBV9,NA,TGTGCCAGCAGCGTAGATGGGGGGAACACAGATACGCAGTATTTT,CASSVDGGNTDTQYF
NA,15,TRBJ2-7,TRBV11-2,NA,TGTGCCAGCAGCCCCTCGCACAGAAGCTCCTACGAGCAGTACTTC,CASSPSHRSSYEQYF
NA,14,TRBJ2-7,TRBV27,NA,TGTGCCAGCAGTTTATCGCGGCAGAACTACGAGCAGTACTTC,CASSLSRQNYEQYF
TRBD1,15,TRBJ2-7,TRBV4-1,NA,TGCGCCAGCAGCCAAACCGGGACAGCGGCCTACGAGCAGTACTTC,CASSQTGTAAYEQYF
TRBD2,17,TRBJ2-5,TRBV7-9,NA,TGTGCCAGCAGCTTAGGGGCTAGCGGGAGGGGTCAAGAGACCCAGTACTTC,CASSLGASGRGQETQYF
NA,15,TRBJ2-2,TRBV7-8,NA,TGTGCCAGCAGCTTAGGGGTAGGCAGGGCCGGGGAGCTGTTTTTT,CASSLGVGRAGELFF
TRBD2,17,TRBJ2-1,TRBV29-1,NA,TGCAGCTCCTCTCCGGGACTAGCGGGAGGACATTACAATGAGCAGTTCTTC,CSSSPGLAGGHYNEQFF
NA,16,TRBJ1-2,TRBV7-8,NA,TGTGCCAGCAGCCAAGAAGGGGGAGGGGACCGCTATGGCTACACCTTC,CASSQEGGGDRYGYTF
NA,14,TRBJ2-6,TRBV6-4,once,TGTGCCAGCAGTCGGAGCGCTGGGGCCAACGTCCTGACTTTC,CASSRSAGANVLTF
NA,14,TRBJ1-4,TRBV2,NA,TGTGCCAGCAGCCCAGTAGCAACTAATGAAAAACTGTTTTTT,CASSPVATNEKLFF
TRBD2,16,TRBJ2-7,TRBV14,NA,TGTGCCAGCAGCCAGTTCCACGGGGGGACGGTCTACGAGCAGTACTTC,CASSQFHGGTVYEQYF
TRBD2,13,TRBJ2-7,TRBV28,NA,TGTGCCGGTAGCCCTGGGGGGGCCTACGAGCAGTACTTC,CAGSPGGAYEQYF
TRBD1,17,TRBJ1-2,TRBV5-5,NA,TGTGCCAGCAGGCCCGGGACAGGGTGGGGGGCTAACTATGGCTACACCTTC,CASRPGTGWGANYGYTF
NA,15,TRBJ2-7,TRBV10-3,NA,TGTGCCATCAGTGACTATCGAAACGCTTCCTACGAGCAGTACTTC,CAISDYRNASYEQYF
TRBD1,16,TRBJ2-7,TRBV28,NA,TGTGCCAGCAGTTTACTGATCGGACAGGGGGCCGACGAGCAGTACTTC,CASSLLIGQGADEQYF
TRBD2,15,TRBJ2-7,TRBV2,few,TGTGCCAGCAGCCGAGCGGGAGGGTCCTCCTACGAGCAGTACTTC,CASSRAGGSSYEQYF
NA,15,TRBJ2-3,TRBV7-9,NA,TGTGCCAGCAGCTTCAGGCAGAAACCCACAGATACGCAGTATTTT,CASSFRQKPTDTQYF
TRBD1,15,TRBJ1-1,TRBV18,NA,TGTGCCAGCTCACCGGGGACAGGGGGCCGAACTGAAGCTTTCTTT,CASSPGTGGRTEAFF
NA,14,TRBJ2-3,TRBV5-1,once,TGCGCCAGCAGCTTGGGCAAGAGCACAGATACGCAGTATTTT,CASSLGKSTDTQYF
NA,11,TRBJ2-5,TRBV5-6,NA,TGTGCCAGCAGCCTGCTAGGGACCCAGTACTTC,CASSLLGTQYF
TRBD2,15,TRBJ2-1,TRBV9,NA,TGTGCCAGCAGCCTAGCGGGAGGGATATACAATGAGCAGTTCTTC,CASSLAGGIYNEQFF
NA,14,TRBJ1-5,TRBV2,NA,TGTGCCAGCAGTGACCCCCCCGATGGACAGCCCCAGCATTTT,CASSDPPDGQPQHF
TRBD1,15,TRBJ2-7,TRBV7-9,NA,TGTGCCAGCAGCTTAGAGGGACAGGGGTATTACGAGCAGTACTTC,CASSLEGQGYYEQYF
NA,16,TRBJ2-7,TRBV25-1,NA,TGTGCCAGCAGTGAATACGGGGGCCCACAGTTGAATGAGCAGTACTTC,CASSEYGGPQLNEQYF
NA,13,TRBJ1-1,TRBV7-3,NA,TGTGCCAGCAGCTTACTAGGGACGGGGGAAGCTTTCTTT,CASSLLGTGEAFF
TRBD1,16,TRBJ1-1,TRBV7-9,NA,TGTGCCAGCAGCCCCGGGTGGCAGGGGGCTTCCACTGAAGCTTTCTTT,CASSPGWQGASTEAFF